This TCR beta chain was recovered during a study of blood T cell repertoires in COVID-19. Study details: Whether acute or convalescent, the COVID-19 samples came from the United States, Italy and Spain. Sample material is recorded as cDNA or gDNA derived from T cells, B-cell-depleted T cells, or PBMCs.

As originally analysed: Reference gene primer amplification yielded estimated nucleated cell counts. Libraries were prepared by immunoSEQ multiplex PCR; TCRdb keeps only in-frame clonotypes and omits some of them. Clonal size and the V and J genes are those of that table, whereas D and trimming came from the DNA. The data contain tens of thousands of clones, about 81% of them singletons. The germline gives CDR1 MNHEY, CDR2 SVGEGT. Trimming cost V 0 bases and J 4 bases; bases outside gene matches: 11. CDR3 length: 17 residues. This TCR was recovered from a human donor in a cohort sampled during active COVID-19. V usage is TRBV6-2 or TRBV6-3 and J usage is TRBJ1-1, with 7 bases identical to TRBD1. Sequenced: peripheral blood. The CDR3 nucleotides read TGTGCCAGCAGTTACTCGATCGAGGGGACAGCAACCACTGAAGCTTTCTTT. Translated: CASSYSIEGTATTEAFF.